This T cell receptor beta chain was sequenced in a study of T cells in Graves' hyperthyroidism and ophthalmopathy. Study-wide results and caveats: Most thyroid clonotypes expanded above 0.001 appeared in blood too. Onset of ophthalmopathy came a median approximately 6.5 months after the model predicted it.

Calling Graves' hyperthyroidism stable meant ophthalmopathy did not progress within 18 months. The CDR3 regions of TCR beta were amplified from RNA transcripts. First-round RT-PCR of the TCR CDR3 relied on the HTBI primer set. TCRdb reprocessed the multiplex PCR reads via MiXCR and lists one record per CDR3 protein. The table includes hundreds of thousands of distinct CDR3 sequences, around 46% detected once. As concerns this clonotype: No antigen is known for it.

The germline V gene has CDR1 LNHDA and CDR2 SQIVND (reference sequence). The CDR3 totals 15 residues. J was trimmed by 4 bases and V by 7 bases; bases with no gene match: 3. The J gene is TRBJ2-2, the V gene TRBV19, with 13 bases that match TRBD2. This clonotype was sampled from a woman aged 18-29 years with Graves' hyperthyroidism. The sequenced material came from peripheral blood or thyroid tissue (not recorded which). This CDR3 reads CASTGLAGATGELFF. The CDR3, as DNA: TGTGCCAGTACCGGACTAGCGGGAGCCACCGGGGAGCTGTTTTTT. Filled out from reference TRBV19 and TRBJ2-2, the complete variable domain reads DGGITQSPKYLFRKEGQNVTLSCEQNLNHDAMYWYRQDPGQGLRLIYYSQIVNDFQKGDIAEGYSVSREKKESFPLTVTSAQKNPTAFYLCASTGLAGATGELFFGEGSRLTVL.